The 29 T cell receptor beta chains below come from one sample, sequenced in a study of shared clonotypes between healthy human individuals. Repertoires were generated with immunoSEQ multiplex PCR, while TCRdb's copy carries only in-frame clones and drops some. The sample shows 600,000 to 750,000 clones, roughly 88% of them seen only once. The material sequenced was memory CD8+ T cells from PBMCs. The subset: CD45RO+ cells pooled with CCR7-negative TemRA cells. The source of these receptors is a young man in good health. Some clones in this sample may be carry-over from other donors' samples.

There are many counts of this clone. The chain combines TRBV19 with TRBJ2-1; 11 nucleotides align to TRBD2. Germline V gene data show CDR1 as LNHDA and CDR2 as SQIVND (reference sequence). Trimming at V came to 3 bases and at J to 5 bases, leaving 3 bases not matched to a gene. The CDR3 spans 15 residues. CDR3 in DNA: TGTGCCAGTAGTATTGGACTAGCGGGTGACAATGAGCAGTTCTTC. It encodes CASSIGLAGDNEQFF.

Notes on this clone: This CDR3 is also generated by other DNA sequences in the sample. This chain joins TRBV4-3 and TRBJ2-7; D remains unclear. Germline-derived CDR1 and CDR2 are LGHNA and YSLEER. The CDR3 has 14 amino acids. Trimming took 1 base from V and 2 from J, leaving 9 bases between them. The CDR3 spells CASSQGLGPYEQYF. CDR3 in DNA: TGCGCCAGCAGCCAAGGCCTAGGACCCTACGAGCAGTACTTC.

This clone appeared a few times. This rearrangement joins TRBV4-1 to TRBJ1-1; tentatively, D is TRBD1 (6 bases). V lost 4 bases, J lost 1 base, and 10 bases lay in between. CDR3 length equals 14 residues. The V gene's germline CDR1 is MGHRA and CDR2 YSYEKL. The CDR3 spells CASSRAGANTEAFF. The CDR3 DNA sequence: TGCGCCAGCAGCCGAGCAGGGGCGAACACTGAAGCTTTCTTT.

This clone was observed a single time. V and J are TRBV27 and TRBJ2-3, with TRBD2 identical over 7 bases. Germline CDR1 reads MNHEY; CDR2 reads SMNVEV (reference sequence). This CDR3 has 15 residues. With V trimmed by 2 bases and J by 6 bases, 8 bases remained unmatched. The chain's CDR3 is CASSLLSGTWDTQYF. The DNA of the CDR3 is TGTGCCAGCAGTTTACTCAGCGGGACCTGGGATACGCAGTATTTT.

This clone was seen a handful of times. The chain couples TRBV19 to TRBJ2-1, with a weak D call TRBD2 (6 bases). The CDR3 runs to 12 residues. The germline CDR1 and CDR2 sequences are LNHDA and SQIVND (reference sequence). V dropped 6 bases and J dropped 10 bases, with 13 bases sitting between them. This CDR3 reads CASRTDAGEQFF. In DNA, the CDR3 is TGTGCCAGTAGGACGGACGCGGGGGAGCAGTTCTTC. Full variable domain (missing parts from reference TRBV19 and TRBJ2-1): DGGITQSPKYLFRKEGQNVTLSCEQNLNHDAMYWYRQDPGQGLRLIYYSQIVNDFQKGDIAEGYSVSREKKESFPLTVTSAQKNPTAFYLCASRTDAGEQFFGPGTRLTVL.

This sequence joins TRBV9 and TRBJ2-1; 12 bases align to TRBD2. Germline CDR1 reads SGDLS; CDR2 reads YYNGEE. Unmatched junction bases numbered 8, after V lost 4 bases and J lost 0 bases. This CDR3 is 18 amino acids long. The CDR3 sequence: CASSLRTSGNRSYNEQFF. DNA of the CDR3: TGTGCCAGCAGCTTGCGGACTAGCGGGAATCGCTCCTACAATGAGCAGTTCTTC.

Comment on this clone: The identical CDR3 is also encoded by other nucleotide sequences in the sample. The genes are TRBV28 and TRBJ2-7; no clear D. This CDR3 is built from 11 residues. Trimming pared 8 bases from V and 0 bases from J, leaving 5 bases between. Looked up from germline, CDR1 is MDHEN and CDR2 is SYDVKM. The CDR3 protein is CASATSYEQYF. The CDR3 DNA is TGTGCCAGCGCTACCTCCTACGAGCAGTACTTC.

The chain couples TRBV27 to TRBJ2-2; D ambiguous. CDR3 length equals 16 residues. The V and J ends lost 5 bases and 0 bases respectively, with 13 bases between them. Germline CDR1 and CDR2: MNHEY and SMNVEV (reference sequence). The CDR3 DNA reads TGTGCCAGCAGTGTTAATGAGAACGCGAACACCGGGGAGCTGTTTTTT. Translated: CASSVNENANTGELFF.

The chain recombines TRBV19 with TRBJ1-1; TRBD1 is a possible D gene (5 bases). V lost 3 bases, J lost 1 base, and 21 bases lay in between. Germline CDR1 is LNHDA and CDR2 is SQIVND (reference sequence). The CDR3 covers 18 residues. CDR3 residues: CASSIYRGVYNGNTEAFF. DNA of the CDR3: TGTGCCAGTAGTATCTATCGAGGGGTATATAATGGGAACACTGAAGCTTTCTTT.

In its sample, this clone was seen a few times. J is TRBJ2-5 and V is TRBV6-1, with 9 bases aligning to TRBD2. The end of the DNA fits TRBJ2-7 better, so the J call may be wrong. Looked up from germline, CDR1 is MNHNS and CDR2 is SASEGT. The CDR3 covers 13 residues. CDR3 amino acids: CASSGTSLSEQYF. CDR3 DNA: TGTGCCAGTTCCGGGACTAGCTTATCCGAGCAGTACTTC.

In its sample, this clone was seen once. The rearrangement joins TRBV9 to TRBJ1-4; possible D gene TRBD1, 6 bases. Germline V CDR1 and CDR2: SGDLS, YYNGEE. The CDR3 sequence is 13 residues long. V was cut by 2 bases and J by 10 bases, with 12 bases left in between. This CDR3 is CASSVTGSGKLFF. CDR3 bases: TGTGCCAGCAGCGTTACAGGGAGTGGAAAACTGTTTTTT.

The chain is built from TRBV4-2 and TRBJ2-1; D gene unclear. From germline, CDR1 is LGHNA and CDR2 YNFKEQ. Trimming removed 4 bases from V and 5 bases from J, with 15 bases in between. There are 15 residues in the CDR3. The CDR3 DNA follows: TGTGCCAGCAGCCGCCTCTACGGATCACACAATGAGCAGTTCTTC. It translates to CASSRLYGSHNEQFF.

In nucleotides, the CDR3 is TGTGCCAGCAGCTTAGGGCGGGGGCAGGGGGTGGAGGAGACCCAGTACTTC. Protein product: CASSLGRGQGVEETQYF. This sequence joins TRBV7-9 and TRBJ2-5; D may be TRBD1 or TRBD2 (7 bases each). Germline V gene lookup returns CDR1 SEHNR and CDR2 FQNEAQ (reference sequence). V dropped 1 base and J dropped 5 bases, with 20 bases sitting between them. This CDR3 has 17 amino acids.

This clone has ten or more counts. The chain employs TRBV28 and TRBJ1-3, with TRBD1 matching over 7 bases. This CDR3 comprises 18 residues. CDR1 is MDHEN, CDR2 SYDVKM, per germline. Trimming cost V 1 base and J 1 base; bases outside gene matches: 10. The CDR3 loop is CASSLYSGQVLSGNTIYF. In DNA form, the CDR3 reads TGTGCCAGCAGTTTATATTCCGGACAGGTTCTTTCTGGAAACACCATATATTTT.

The chain carries TRBV4-1 and TRBJ1-5; D is undetermined. V shed 3 bases and J shed 3 bases, with 6 bases lying between them. Germline CDR1 reads MGHRA; CDR2 reads YSYEKL. This CDR3 region has 13 residues. DNA of the CDR3: TGCGCCAGCAGCCAGGGCTTCAATCAGCCCCAGCATTTT. Residues: CASSQGFNQPQHF.

The gene calls are TRBV7-9 and TRBJ1-3; maybe TRBD1 (5 bases). CDR1 is SEHNR and CDR2 is FQNEAQ in the germline V gene (reference sequence). V was cut by 1 base and J by 4 bases, with 14 bases left in between. This CDR3 spans 16 amino acids. The CDR3 sequence is CASSLGGVSEGNTIYF. DNA for the CDR3: TGTGCCAGCAGCTTAGGGGGGGTGTCGGAGGGAAACACCATATATTTT.

The J gene is TRBJ2-7, the V gene TRBV6-6, with 11 positions matching TRBD1. This CDR3 is 13 amino acids long. CDR1 is MNHNY, CDR2 SVGAGI, per germline (reference sequence). V lost 7 bases to trimming and J lost 7 bases; unmatched junction nucleotides: 6. The DNA of the CDR3 is TGTGCCAGCATCCCGGACAGGGGGCGGGAGCAGTACTTC. Protein sequence: CASIPDRGREQYF.

The V and J genes are TRBV4-1 and TRBJ2-1; TRBD1 agrees at 10 bases. The CDR3 has 19 amino acids. Looked up from germline, CDR1 is MGHRA and CDR2 is YSYEKL. Trimming at V came to 1 base and at J to 7 bases, leaving 16 bases not matched to a gene. CDR3 DNA sequence: TGCGCCAGCAGCCAAGCCGGACAGGGGGTTCTTCAGGCTTGGAATGAGCAGTTCTTC. Amino acids: CASSQAGQGVLQAWNEQFF.

The table lists this clone with a count of one. V usage is TRBV7-9 and J usage is TRBJ2-4, with TRBD2 matching 13 bases. The CDR3 totals 17 residues. The germline V gene encodes CDR1 SEHNR and CDR2 FQNEAQ (reference sequence). Trimming cost V 5 bases and J 7 bases; bases outside gene matches: 11. In DNA, the CDR3 is TGTGCCAGCAGCCAGGGACTAGCGGGACCCCTGGGGAACATTCAGTACTTC. It specifies CASSQGLAGPLGNIQYF. Looking up the rest from reference TRBV7-9 and TRBJ2-4 gives the full variable domain: DTGVSQNPRHKITKRGQNVTFRCDPISEHNRLYWYRQTLGQGPEFLTYFQNEAQLEKSRLLSDRFSAERPKGSFSTLEIQRTEQGDSAMYLCASSQGLAGPLGNIQYFGAGTRLSVL.

The V gene is TRBV7-9, the J gene TRBJ1-3, with 7 nucleotides matching TRBD1. The CDR3 extends over 16 amino acids. CDR1 is SEHNR, CDR2 FQNEAQ, per germline (reference sequence). V gave up 4 bases and J gave up 2 bases; unmatched junction bases: 8. CDR3 amino acids: CASSSGTVLTGNTIYF. Written as DNA, the CDR3 is TGTGCCAGCAGCTCCGGGACAGTCCTCACTGGAAACACCATATATTTT.

The V gene is TRBV7-9, the J gene TRBJ2-2, with unresolved D. Germline loops: CDR1 SEHNR, CDR2 FQNEAQ (reference sequence). The V gene lost 4 bases and the J gene lost 7 bases, with 10 bases spanning the gap. The CDR3 has 13 residues. CDR3 sequence (DNA): TGTGCCAGCAGCTCAGGATTAGTCGGGGAGCTGTTTTTT. Protein: CASSSGLVGELFF.

This clone was found once. This sequence joins TRBV9 and TRBJ1-3, with no clear D. The CDR3 extends over 14 amino acids. Germline CDR1 SGDLS, CDR2 YYNGEE. Between the trimmed V and J ends, which lost 0 bases and 3 bases, there was a span of 7 bases. CDR3 sequence reads: CASSVVGFGNTIYF. DNA of the CDR3: TGTGCCAGCAGCGTAGTCGGTTTTGGAAACACCATATATTTT. The whole variable domain, remainder taken from reference TRBV9 and TRBJ1-3, is DSGVTQTPKHLITATGQRVTLRCSPRSGDLSVYWYQQSLDQGLQFLIQYYNGEERAKGNILERFSAQQFPDLHSELNLSSLELGDSALYFCASSVVGFGNTIYFGEGSWLTVV.

This sequence joins TRBV7-3 and TRBJ1-4, with D possibly TRBD1 on 6 matching bases. The V end was cut by 2 bases, the J end by 7 bases, with 8 bases between. The germline gives CDR1 SGHTA, CDR2 FQGTGA. CDR3 length: 13 amino acids. The CDR3 DNA is TGTGCCAGCAGCTTACGAGGGGGTGAAAAACTGTTTTTT. Translated, it gives CASSLRGGEKLFF.

CDR3 DNA sequence: TGTGCCTGGGGGGAACGACAACCACTCTACGAGCAGTACTTC. This sequence encodes CAWGERQPLYEQYF. V usage is TRBV30 and J usage is TRBJ2-7, with unresolved D. Germline values: CDR1 GTSNPN, CDR2 SVGIG (reference sequence). CDR3 size: 14 residues. V was shortened by 5 bases and J by 3 bases, with 17 bases between the two germline ends.

The V and J genes are TRBV9 and TRBJ1-6; D not resolved. The germline V and J ends were trimmed by 3 bases and 10 bases, with 17 bases remaining between them. Looked up from germline, CDR1 is SGDLS and CDR2 is YYNGEE. The CDR3 length is 15 residues. The CDR3 bases are TGTGCCAGCAGCGAAAACTCGTACGGGGAGTCACCCCTCCACTTT. Amino acid sequence: CASSENSYGESPLHF.

The CDR3 loop reads CATSGSGGSYNEQFF. The CDR3 DNA follows: TGTGCCACCAGCGGGAGCGGGGGCTCCTACAATGAGCAGTTCTTC. V usage is TRBV15 and J usage is TRBJ2-1; TRBD2 agrees at 8 bases. Germline V gene data show CDR1 as LNHNV and CDR2 as YYDKDF (reference sequence). Trimming cost V 5 bases and J 0 bases; bases outside gene matches: 3. The CDR3 extends over 15 amino acids. The whole variable domain, remainder taken from reference TRBV15 and TRBJ2-1, is DAMVIQNPRYQVTQFGKPVTLSCSQTLNHNVMYWYQQKSSQAPKLLFHYYDKDFNNEADTPDNFQSRRPNTSFCFLDIRSPGLGDTAMYLCATSGSGGSYNEQFFGPGTRLTVL.

The chain couples TRBV9 to TRBJ2-3, with D hard to call. V was pared by 4 bases and J by 6 bases, with 12 bases between. This CDR3 has 13 amino acids. Per the germline V gene, CDR1 is SGDLS and CDR2 is YYNGEE. The CDR3 bases are TGTGCCAGCAGCCCACCATCCGGGGATACGCAGTATTTT. Protein sequence: CASSPPSGDTQYF.

The chain has TRBV27 and TRBJ2-7, with D perhaps assigned TRBD1 or TRBD2 (5 bases each). The germline gives CDR1 MNHEY, CDR2 SMNVEV (reference sequence). The CDR3 totals 14 residues. V was shortened by 1 base and J by 0 bases, with 7 bases between the two germline ends. CDR3 sequence reads: CASSLWGPSYEQYF. The CDR3, as DNA: TGTGCCAGCAGTTTATGGGGACCCTCCTACGAGCAGTACTTC.

The chain is built from TRBV7-9 and TRBJ1-2, with D perhaps matching TRBD1 (6 bases). The CDR3 loop spans 13 amino acids. V lost 3 bases to trimming and J lost 3 bases, with 8 bases between them. Germline CDR1 reads SEHNR; CDR2 reads FQNEAQ (reference sequence). The CDR3 here is CASSFEGDYGYTF. CDR3 coding DNA: TGTGCCAGCAGCTTTGAGGGGGACTATGGCTACACCTTC.